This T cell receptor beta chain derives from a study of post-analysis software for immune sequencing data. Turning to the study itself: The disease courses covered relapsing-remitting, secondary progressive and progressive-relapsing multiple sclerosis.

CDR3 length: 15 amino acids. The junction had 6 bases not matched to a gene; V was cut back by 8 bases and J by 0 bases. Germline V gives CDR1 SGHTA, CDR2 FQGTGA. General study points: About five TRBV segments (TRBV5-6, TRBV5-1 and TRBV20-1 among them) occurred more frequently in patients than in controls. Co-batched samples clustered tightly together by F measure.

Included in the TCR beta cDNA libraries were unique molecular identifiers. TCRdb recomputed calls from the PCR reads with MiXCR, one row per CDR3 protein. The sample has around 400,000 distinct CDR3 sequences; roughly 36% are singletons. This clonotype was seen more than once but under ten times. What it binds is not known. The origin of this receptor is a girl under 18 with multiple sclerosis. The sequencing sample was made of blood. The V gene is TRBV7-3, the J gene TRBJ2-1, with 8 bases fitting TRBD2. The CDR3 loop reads CASSRGGSSYNEQFF. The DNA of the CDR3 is TGTGCCAGCTCTCGGGGGGGGAGCTCCTACAATGAGCAGTTCTTC.